This T cell receptor (beta chain) was found in a study of early T cells in non-severe SARS-CoV-2 infection. This clonotype appeared a few times. The library protocol tagged individual cDNA molecules with unique molecular identifiers. TCRdb re-called the 5' RACE reads through MiXCR, storing one row per CDR3 protein. Of tens of thousands of distinct CDR3 sequences in the sample, 9.4% are singletons; the top ten hold approximately 5.3%. Germline loops: CDR1 SQVTM, CDR2 ANQGSEA. Trimming took off 3 bases at V and 4 bases at J, with 12 bases between the two ends. CDR3 length equals 13 residues. The chain recombines TRBV29-1 with TRBJ2-5; D uncertain. The receptor was isolated from an adult who was a healthcare worker with PCR-confirmed SARS-CoV-2 infection or an uninfected control (not recorded which). This specimen was whole blood, taken at baseline. The chain's CDR3 is CSVDGLHGETQYF. CDR3 nucleotides: TGCAGCGTTGACGGTCTTCACGGAGAGACCCAGTACTTC. The full variable domain, with the rest looked up from reference TRBV29-1 and TRBJ2-5, is SAVISQKPSRDICQRGTSLTIQCQVDSQVTMMFWYRQQPGQSLTLIATANQGSEATYESGFVIDKFPISRPNLTFSTLTVSNMSPEDSSIYLCSVDGLHGETQYFGPGTRLLVL.